One and the same sample provided the 10 T cell receptor beta chains below, sequenced in a study of Ad26.COV2.S vaccination and SARS-CoV-2 variants. The treatment is: around 19 received Ad26.COV2.S at low or high dose, single or two shots; several received placebo; per-sample allocation not given. At day 63 after the first vaccine or placebo injection, samples were drawn. The table came from immunoSEQ multiplex PCR; TCRdb's copy has only in-frame clones and leaves some out. The sample has 300,000 to 350,000 clones; about 85% are singletons. The specimen comprised peripheral blood, sampled in a trial of Ad26.COV2.S vaccine versus placebo. These TCRs come from a person aged 18-60 years who received the Ad26.COV2.S COVID-19 vaccine or a placebo.

There are a few counts of this clone. The chain couples TRBV7-9 to TRBJ1-5; TRBD1 is a possible D gene (5 bases). Trimming removed 8 bases from V and 0 bases from J, with 17 bases in between. Germline CDR1 reads SEHNR; CDR2 reads FQNEAQ (reference sequence). This CDR3 spans 16 amino acids. The CDR3 DNA follows: TGTGCCAGCGGACGAGGAACAGGCTATAGCAATCAGCCCCAGCATTTT. The encoded protein is CASGRGTGYSNQPQHF.

V gene TRBV5-4 combines with J gene TRBJ1-4; 9 positions agree with TRBD1. The CDR3 length is 15 residues. Germline CDR1 SGHNT, CDR2 YYREEE (reference sequence). V was clipped by 1 base and J by 6 bases; unmatched bases: 4. CDR3 DNA sequence: TGTGCCAGCAGCTTGACGGGACAGGGTGATGAAAAACTGTTTTTT. Protein: CASSLTGQGDEKLFF.

The gene calls are TRBV6-5 and TRBJ2-1; D perhaps matches TRBD1 (6 bases). The V gene lost 4 bases and the J gene lost 4 bases, with 11 bases spanning the gap. This CDR3 has 14 amino acids. Germline V CDR1 and CDR2: MNHEY, SVGAGI. CDR3 sequence: CASSFRDMYNEQFF. The CDR3, as DNA: TGTGCCAGCAGTTTCCGGGACATGTACAATGAGCAGTTCTTC.

This clone was found a few times. The chain recombines TRBV7-3 with TRBJ1-5, with a possible D match to TRBD1 (6 bases). The germline CDR1 and CDR2 sequences are SGHTA and FQGTGA. The CDR3 consists of 13 residues. V lost 5 bases, J lost 6 bases, and 11 bases lay in between. Here the CDR3 reads CASSPGAGQPQHF. In DNA form, the CDR3 reads TGTGCCAGCAGCCCGGGGGCAGGTCAGCCCCAGCATTTT.

The chain carries TRBV10-2 and TRBJ1-5, with TRBD1 matching 7 bases. V trimming: 4 bases; J trimming: 4 bases; junction bases outside the gene matches: 4. CDR1 WSHSY and CDR2 SAAADI come from the germline V gene. CDR3 length: 14 amino acids. CDR3 residues: CASSGGQINQPQHF. In DNA, the CDR3 is TGCGCCAGCAGTGGGGGACAGATAAATCAGCCCCAGCATTTT.

The chain is built from TRBV28 and TRBJ1-2, with 7 bases aligning to TRBD1. CDR3 length: 13 residues. The germline gives CDR1 MDHEN, CDR2 SYDVKM. V shed 8 bases, J shed 2 bases, and the junction held 5 bases outside the gene matches. The CDR3 sequence: CASASGQNYGYTF. Here the CDR3 DNA reads TGTGCCAGCGCCTCGGGACAGAACTATGGCTACACCTTC.

This chain connects TRBV11-2 to TRBJ1-2, with TRBD1 as a possible D gene (5 bases). This CDR3 is built from 15 residues. V lost 2 bases and J lost 4, with 14 bases in between. Germline V gives CDR1 SGHAT, CDR2 FQNNGV. The CDR3: CASSLNLGVVYGYTF. CDR3 coding DNA: TGTGCCAGCAGCTTAAATTTAGGGGTCGTCTATGGCTACACCTTC.

The chain is built from TRBV27 and TRBJ1-2, with D uncertain. The CDR3 is made up of 14 amino acids. From germline, CDR1 is MNHEY and CDR2 SMNVEV (reference sequence). The germline V and J ends were trimmed by 5 bases and 7 bases, with 17 bases remaining between them. This CDR3 is CASSPLLPGVGYTF. CDR3 nucleotides: TGTGCCAGCAGTCCTCTACTACCGGGTGTTGGCTACACCTTC.

The chain has TRBV6-5 and TRBJ2-7; D not certain. The germline V and J ends were trimmed by 5 bases and 1 base, with 12 bases remaining between them. The CDR3 length is 14 residues. CDR1 and CDR2 (germline): MNHEY, SVGAGI. The CDR3 DNA follows: TGTGCCAGCAGTCCTTGGGGTCTATCCTACGAGCAGTACTTC. Protein sequence: CASSPWGLSYEQYF.

The chain uses TRBV4-2 and TRBJ1-1; 8 bases agree with TRBD1. The CDR3 runs to 14 residues. The V and J ends lost 3 bases and 6 bases, in that order; junction bases with no gene match: 6. Germline CDR1 and CDR2: LGHNA and YNFKEQ. CDR3 amino acids: CASSQYRGGAEAFF. In DNA, the CDR3 is TGTGCCAGCAGCCAGTACAGGGGGGGAGCTGAAGCTTTCTTT.